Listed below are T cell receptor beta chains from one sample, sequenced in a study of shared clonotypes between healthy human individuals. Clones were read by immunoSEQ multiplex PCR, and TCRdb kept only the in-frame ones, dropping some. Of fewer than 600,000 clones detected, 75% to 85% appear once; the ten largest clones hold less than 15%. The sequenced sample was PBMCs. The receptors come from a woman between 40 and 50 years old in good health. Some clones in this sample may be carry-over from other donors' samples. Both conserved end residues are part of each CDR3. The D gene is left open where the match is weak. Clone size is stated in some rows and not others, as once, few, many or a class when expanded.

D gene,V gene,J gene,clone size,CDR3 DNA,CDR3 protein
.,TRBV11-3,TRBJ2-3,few,TGTGCCAGCAGCTTAGGCGTCAGCGAAGTGACAGATACGCAGTATTTT,CASSLGVSEVTDTQYF
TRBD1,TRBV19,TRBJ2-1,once,TGTGCCAGTAGTACCCAGACAGGGTTCCATGAGCAGTTCTTC,CASSTQTGFHEQFF
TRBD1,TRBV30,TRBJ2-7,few,TGTGCCTGGGCGACAGGGCCCTACGAGCAGTACTTC,CAWATGPYEQYF
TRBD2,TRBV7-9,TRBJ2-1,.,TGTGCCAGCAGCCATACCGGGACTAGCGGGAGGGCCTGGAATGAGCAGTTCTTC,CASSHTGTSGRAWNEQFF
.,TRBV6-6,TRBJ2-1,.,TGTGCCAGCAGTCTAGGCATCCCCTACAATGAGCAGTTCTTC,CASSLGIPYNEQFF
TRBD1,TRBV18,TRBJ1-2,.,TGTGCCAGCTCCACAGGGGAAGGGGATGGCTACACCTTC,CASSTGEGDGYTF
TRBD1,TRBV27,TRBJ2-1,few,TGTGCCAGCAGTTTATTGGGACAGCTCTACAATGAGCAGTTCTTC,CASSLLGQLYNEQFF
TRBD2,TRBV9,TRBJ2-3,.,TGTGCCAGCAGCGTATCTGCCACGGGGGGAGCGAGGGATACGCAGTATTTT,CASSVSATGGARDTQYF
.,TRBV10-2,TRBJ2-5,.,TGCGCCAGCAAAGGTCCTGGGGAGACCCAGTACTTC,CASKGPGETQYF
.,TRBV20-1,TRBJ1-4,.,TGCAGTGCCGGCTGGAGGGAAAAACTGTTTTTT,CSAGWREKLFF
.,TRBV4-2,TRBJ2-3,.,TGTGCCAGCAGCCAAGAGGCTAGTTACCTCACAACGCAGTATTTT,CASSQEASYLTTQYF
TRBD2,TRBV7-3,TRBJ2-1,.,TGTGCCAGCAGCTTCGGGACTAGCGGGAGCCATGAGCAGTTCTTC,CASSFGTSGSHEQFF
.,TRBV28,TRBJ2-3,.,TGTGCCAGCACAGGGTCCCCAACAGATACGCAGTATTTT,CASTGSPTDTQYF
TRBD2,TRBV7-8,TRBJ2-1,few,TGTGCCAGCAGTCCTAGCGGGAGGGGGAACAATGAGCAGTTCTTC,CASSPSGRGNNEQFF
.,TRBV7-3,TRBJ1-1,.,TGTGCCAGCAGCACAGGGCTGAACACTGAAGCTTTCTTT,CASSTGLNTEAFF
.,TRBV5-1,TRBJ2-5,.,TGCGCCAGCAGCTTGGAAGGCAAAGGGGAGACCCAGTACTTC,CASSLEGKGETQYF
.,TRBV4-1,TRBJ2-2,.,TGCGCCAGCAGCCAAGAGGGCCAGAGGGGCGGGGAGCTGTTTTTT,CASSQEGQRGGELFF
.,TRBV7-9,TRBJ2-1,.,TGTGCCAGCAGCTTAGCAGGGTTGGATGAGCAGTTCTTC,CASSLAGLDEQFF
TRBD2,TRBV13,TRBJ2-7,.,TGTGCCAGCAGCTTAACGGGAGGTGCCTACGAGCAGTACTTC,CASSLTGGAYEQYF
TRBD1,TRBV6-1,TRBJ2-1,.,TGTGCCAGCAGTGAAGATGGGACAGATTACAATGAGCAGTTCTTC,CASSEDGTDYNEQFF
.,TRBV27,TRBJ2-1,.,TGTGCCAGCAGCCCCTCGCGGTACAATGAGCAGTTCTTC,CASSPSRYNEQFF
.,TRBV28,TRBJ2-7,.,TGTGCCAGCAGTATAGGACCGGGGGCCGAGCAGTACTTC,CASSIGPGAEQYF
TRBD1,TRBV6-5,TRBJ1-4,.,TGTGCCAGCAGCCCGGGACAGGCAATGGAAAAACTGTTTTTT,CASSPGQAMEKLFF
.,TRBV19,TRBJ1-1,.,TGTGCCAGTAGCTGGGCCCTGAGCACTGAAGCTTTCTTT,CASSWALSTEAFF
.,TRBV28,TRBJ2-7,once,TGTGCCAGCAGTTTAGGCGGTACCTACGAGCAGTACTTC,CASSLGGTYEQYF
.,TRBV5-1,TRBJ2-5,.,TGCGCCAGCAGTGGGTACATACAAGAGACCCAGTACTTC,CASSGYIQETQYF
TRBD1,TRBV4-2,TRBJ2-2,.,TGTGCCAGCAGCCAGGACAGGGTTACCGGGGAGCTGTTTTTT,CASSQDRVTGELFF
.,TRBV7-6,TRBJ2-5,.,TGTGCCAGCAGCTTGGGGGGCACAATCCGGTGGGAGACCCAGTACTTC,CASSLGGTIRWETQYF
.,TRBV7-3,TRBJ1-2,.,TGTGCCATCCCACAGGTTTTCTATGGCTACACCTTC,CAIPQVFYGYTF
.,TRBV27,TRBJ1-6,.,TGTGCCAGCACCAAGAACTGGAACTCCTATAATTCACCCCTCCACTTT,CASTKNWNSYNSPLHF
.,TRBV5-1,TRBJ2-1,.,TGCGCCAGCAGCCCTGGCAGGGTCTACAATGAGCAGTTCTTC,CASSPGRVYNEQFF
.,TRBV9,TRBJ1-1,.,TGTGCCAGCAGCGCTAGTCGACAGCCGAACACTGAAGCTTTCTTT,CASSASRQPNTEAFF
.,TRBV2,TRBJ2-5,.,TGTGCCAGCAGCCAGGAGAGAAGAGAGACCCAGTACTTC,CASSQERRETQYF
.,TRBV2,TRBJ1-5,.,TGTGCCAGCAAAGTCGGGATCATGGGCAATCAGCCCCAGCATTTT,CASKVGIMGNQPQHF
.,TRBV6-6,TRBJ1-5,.,TGTGCCAGCAGTTACAATCCCTCGACAGCTAATCAGCCCCAGCATTTT,CASSYNPSTANQPQHF
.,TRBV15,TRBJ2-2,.,TGTGCCACCAGCTCCAGGGGTATGGCCGGGGAGCTGTTTTTT,CATSSRGMAGELFF
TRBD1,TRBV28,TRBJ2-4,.,TGTGCCAGCAGTTTACCCCCCGGCCAGGGGGCGGCCAAAAACATTCAGTACTTC,CASSLPPGQGAAKNIQYF
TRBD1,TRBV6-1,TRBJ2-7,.,TGTGCCAGCAGTGAAGCCGGGACAGGCACCTACGAGCAGTACTTC,CASSEAGTGTYEQYF
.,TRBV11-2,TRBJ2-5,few,TGTGCCAGCAGCTTAAATTCGAGACCCCAAGAGACCCAGTACTTC,CASSLNSRPQETQYF
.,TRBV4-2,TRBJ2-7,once,TGTGCCAGCAGTCTAGCCAACCAAGTCGAGCAGTACTTC,CASSLANQVEQYF